One sample yielded the 18 T cell receptor beta chains listed below, sequenced in a study of CXCR3-negative and CXCR3-positive naive CD8 T cells. Study-level points and caveats: Higher TRB CDR3 hydrophobicity marked CXCR3-positive naive cells relative to CXCR3-negative naive cells.

No cognate antigen is known for these TCRs. The libraries of TRB cDNA were prepared using 5' RACE with UMI labels. TCRdb reprocessed the 5' RACE reads, keeping one entry per CDR3 protein, no DNA. This sample's table reports around 60,000 distinct CDR3 sequences. Sequences were obtained from naive CXCR3+ CD8+ T cells from blood. As to subset: CD45RO-CCR7+CD27+CD95- naive CD8+ T cells expressing CXCR3 (TNR3+). These receptors all stem from a human donor in good health. Some clones in this sample may be carry-over from other donors' samples.

The chain couples TRBV13 to TRBJ2-7. The length of the CDR3 is 13 residues. Per germline, CDR1 PRHDT and CDR2 FYEKMQ (reference sequence). The CDR3 spells CASSPTSSYEQYF.

V gene TRBV2 combines with J gene TRBJ2-7; no DNA is available, so the TRBD1 call from TCRdb remains unchecked. The germline CDR1 and CDR2 sequences are SNHLY and FYNNEI. The CDR3 is 16 amino acids. Here the CDR3 reads CASRPPTGQSSYEQYF. Full variable domain (rest looked up from reference TRBV2 and TRBJ2-7): EPEVTQTPSHQVTQMGQEVILRCVPISNHLYFYWYRQILGQKVEFLVSFYNNEISEKSEIFDDQFSVERPDGSNFTLKIRSTKLEDSAMYFCASRPPTGQSSYEQYFGPGTRLTVT.

This chain joins TRBV11-2 and TRBJ2-2; TCRdb indicates TRBD2, and absent DNA this call remains unverified. The V gene's germline CDR1 is SGHAT and CDR2 FQNNGV. There are 16 residues in the CDR3. CDR3 sequence reads: CASSLEAGGPSGELFF.

The V call is TRBV29-1, the J call TRBJ1-1. This CDR3 region has 13 residues. Germline lookup yields CDR1 SQVTM and CDR2 ANQGSEA. This CDR3 reads CSVDGWGRTEAFF. The full variable domain, rest sourced from reference TRBV29-1 and TRBJ1-1, is SAVISQKPSRDICQRGTSLTIQCQVDSQVTMMFWYRQQPGQSLTLIATANQGSEATYESGFVIDKFPISRPNLTFSTLTVSNMSPEDSSIYLCSVDGWGRTEAFFGQGTRLTVV.

The chain links TRBV18 to TRBJ1-2. Germline V gene data show CDR1 as KGHSH and CDR2 as LQKENI. The length of the CDR3 is 12 residues. This CDR3 reads CASSPRLDGYTF.

V is TRBV29-1 and J is TRBJ2-3. This CDR3 contains 12 residues. CDR1 is SQVTM and CDR2 is ANQGSEA in the germline V gene. CDR3: CSVEPAGDTQYF.

The chain recombines TRBV6-2 or TRBV6-3 with TRBJ2-3; no DNA is available, so the TRBD2 call from TCRdb remains unchecked. Germline V gene sequence: CDR1 MNHEY, CDR2 SVGEGT. The CDR3 length is 15 residues. Here the CDR3 reads CASSSSDRFTDTQYF.

This chain uses TRBV29-1 with TRBJ2-1; TCRdb calls TRBD1, which cannot be checked without DNA. CDR3 size: 17 residues. The germline V gene encodes CDR1 SQVTM and CDR2 ANQGSEA. CDR3 loop: CSVEDQGQGVVGDEQFF.

This sequence joins TRBV9 and TRBJ2-7; the TCRdb call, TRBD1, lacks DNA for checking. Germline V gene sequence: CDR1 SGDLS, CDR2 YYNGEE. The CDR3 loop spans 13 amino acids. The CDR3 spells CASGGTESYEQYF.

The V call is TRBV28, the J call TRBJ2-7; the D call of TRBD2 rests on TCRdb alone, since no DNA is present to check it. The germline V gene encodes CDR1 MDHEN and CDR2 SYDVKM. The CDR3 has 12 amino acids. CDR3 amino acids: CASSPSVAEQYF.

This chain joins TRBV12-3 or TRBV12-4 and TRBJ1-1; TCRdb names TRBD1, which stays unverified in the absence of DNA. There are 15 residues in the CDR3. CDR3 region: CASSSPWTVNTEAFF.

The chain combines TRBV11-2 with TRBJ2-1; absent DNA, TCRdb's TRBD1 call cannot be checked. Germline CDR1 is SGHAT and CDR2 is FQNNGV. The CDR3 has 17 residues. The CDR3 loop reads CASSSTGSSETYNEQFF.

The rearrangement uses TRBV7-2 and TRBJ2-7; the TCRdb call, TRBD2, lacks DNA for checking. This CDR3 is 14 amino acids long. The germline CDR1 and CDR2 sequences are SGHTA and FQGNSA. The CDR3 loop reads CASSLSPQPYEQYF.

This chain uses TRBV7-3 with TRBJ1-1. This CDR3 is built from 15 residues. Germline assignment: CDR1 SGHTA and CDR2 FQGTGA. The CDR3 sequence: CASSPSAGLNTEAFF.

This chain joins TRBV29-1 and TRBJ2-1. The CDR3 length is 13 residues. The germline V gene has CDR1 SQVTM and CDR2 ANQGSEA. This CDR3 is CSVVLSSYNEQFF.

The chain carries TRBV10-3 and TRBJ2-1; TCRdb calls TRBD1, which cannot be checked without DNA. The CDR3 has 15 amino acids. Looked up from germline, CDR1 is ENHRY and CDR2 is SYGVKD. The CDR3 reads CAISVGQGSYNEQFF.

This chain's CDR3 is CSAPLGGASDYNEQFF. V and J are TRBV20-1 and TRBJ2-1; TCRdb gives TRBD1 as the D gene, but with no DNA this cannot be confirmed. Germline loops: CDR1 DFQATT, CDR2 SNEGSKA (reference sequence). The CDR3 extends over 16 amino acids.

The rearrangement links TRBV11-2 to TRBJ2-7; TCRdb's D call of TRBD1 is untestable without DNA. Germline CDR1 and CDR2: SGHAT and FQNNGV. The CDR3 spans 13 residues. CDR3 in amino acids: CASSSLGDYEQYF.